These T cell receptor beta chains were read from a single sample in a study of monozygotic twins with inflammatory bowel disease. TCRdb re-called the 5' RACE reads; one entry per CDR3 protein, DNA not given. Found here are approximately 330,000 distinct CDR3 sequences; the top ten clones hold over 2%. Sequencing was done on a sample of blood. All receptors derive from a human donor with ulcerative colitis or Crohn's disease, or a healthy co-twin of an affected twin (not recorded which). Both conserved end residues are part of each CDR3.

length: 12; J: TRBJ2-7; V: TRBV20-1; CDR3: CSAHVPSYEQYF
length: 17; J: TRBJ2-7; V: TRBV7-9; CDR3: CASSLTDLRGTDYEQYF
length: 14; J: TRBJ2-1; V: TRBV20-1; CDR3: CSANRGVGHNEQFF
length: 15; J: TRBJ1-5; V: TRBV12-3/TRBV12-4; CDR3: CASKAARGGNQPQHF
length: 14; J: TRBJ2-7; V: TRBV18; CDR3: CASSLQMGQREQYF
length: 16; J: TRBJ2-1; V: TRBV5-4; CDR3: CASSLGGDRAYNEQFF
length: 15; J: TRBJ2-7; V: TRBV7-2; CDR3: CASSPRSGKSYEQYF
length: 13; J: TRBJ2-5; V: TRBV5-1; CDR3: CASSLATAETQYF
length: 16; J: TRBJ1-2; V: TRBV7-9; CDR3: CASSLRGTGTGYGYTF
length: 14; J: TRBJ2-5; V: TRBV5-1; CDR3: CASSQGTVQGTQYF